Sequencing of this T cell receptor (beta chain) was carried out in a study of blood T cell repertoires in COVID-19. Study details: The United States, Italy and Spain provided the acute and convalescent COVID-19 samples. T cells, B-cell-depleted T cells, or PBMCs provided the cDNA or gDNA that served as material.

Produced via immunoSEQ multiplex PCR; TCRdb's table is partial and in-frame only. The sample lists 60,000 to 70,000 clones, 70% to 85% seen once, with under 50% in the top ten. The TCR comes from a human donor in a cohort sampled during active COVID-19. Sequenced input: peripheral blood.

CDR3 in amino acids: CASRGGANSNQPQHF. The CDR3, as DNA: TGTGCCAGCAGGGGAGGCGCCAATAGCAATCAGCCCCAGCATTTT. The chain joins TRBV6-5 to TRBJ1-5; D unclear. V lost 6 bases and J 0 bases, leaving 12 bases between the germline ends. The CDR3 totals 15 residues. Germline CDR1 is MNHEY and CDR2 is SVGAGI.